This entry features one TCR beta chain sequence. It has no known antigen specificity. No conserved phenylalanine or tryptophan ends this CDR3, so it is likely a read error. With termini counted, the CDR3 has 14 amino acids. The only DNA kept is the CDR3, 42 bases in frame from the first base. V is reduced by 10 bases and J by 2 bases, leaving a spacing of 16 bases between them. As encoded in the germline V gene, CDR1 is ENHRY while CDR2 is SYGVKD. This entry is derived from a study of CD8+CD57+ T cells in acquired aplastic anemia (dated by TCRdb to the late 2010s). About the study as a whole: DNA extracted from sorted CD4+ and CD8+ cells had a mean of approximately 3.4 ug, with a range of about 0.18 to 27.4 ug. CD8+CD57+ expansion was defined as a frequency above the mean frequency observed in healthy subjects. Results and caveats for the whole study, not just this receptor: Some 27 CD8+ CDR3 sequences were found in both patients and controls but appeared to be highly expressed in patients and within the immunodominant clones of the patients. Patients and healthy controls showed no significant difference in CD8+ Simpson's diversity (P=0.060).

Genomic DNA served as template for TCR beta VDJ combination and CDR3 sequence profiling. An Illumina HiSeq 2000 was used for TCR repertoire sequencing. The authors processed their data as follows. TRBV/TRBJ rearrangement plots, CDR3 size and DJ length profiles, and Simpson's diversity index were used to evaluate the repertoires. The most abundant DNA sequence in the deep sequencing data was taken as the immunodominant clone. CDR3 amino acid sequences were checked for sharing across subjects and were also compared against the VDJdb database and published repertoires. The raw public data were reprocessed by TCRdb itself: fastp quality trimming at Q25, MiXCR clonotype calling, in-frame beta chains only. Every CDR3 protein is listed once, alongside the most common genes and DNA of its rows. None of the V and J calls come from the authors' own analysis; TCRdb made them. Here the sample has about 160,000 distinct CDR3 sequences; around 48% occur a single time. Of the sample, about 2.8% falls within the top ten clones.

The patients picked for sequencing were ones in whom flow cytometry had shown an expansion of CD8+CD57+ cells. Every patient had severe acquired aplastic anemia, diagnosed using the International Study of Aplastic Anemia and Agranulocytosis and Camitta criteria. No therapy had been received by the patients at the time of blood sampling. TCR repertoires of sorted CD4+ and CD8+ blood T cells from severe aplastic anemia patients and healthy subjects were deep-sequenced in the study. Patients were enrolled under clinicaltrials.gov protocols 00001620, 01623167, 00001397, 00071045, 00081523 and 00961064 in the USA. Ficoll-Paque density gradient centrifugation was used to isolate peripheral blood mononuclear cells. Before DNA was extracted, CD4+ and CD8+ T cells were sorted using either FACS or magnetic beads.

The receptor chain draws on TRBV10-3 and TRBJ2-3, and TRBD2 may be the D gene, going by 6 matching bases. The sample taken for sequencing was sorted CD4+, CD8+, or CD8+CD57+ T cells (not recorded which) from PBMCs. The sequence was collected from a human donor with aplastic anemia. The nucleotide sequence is TGTGCCACCGGGGAGGCGACTATCACAGATACGCAGTATCTT. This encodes CATGEATITDTQYL.